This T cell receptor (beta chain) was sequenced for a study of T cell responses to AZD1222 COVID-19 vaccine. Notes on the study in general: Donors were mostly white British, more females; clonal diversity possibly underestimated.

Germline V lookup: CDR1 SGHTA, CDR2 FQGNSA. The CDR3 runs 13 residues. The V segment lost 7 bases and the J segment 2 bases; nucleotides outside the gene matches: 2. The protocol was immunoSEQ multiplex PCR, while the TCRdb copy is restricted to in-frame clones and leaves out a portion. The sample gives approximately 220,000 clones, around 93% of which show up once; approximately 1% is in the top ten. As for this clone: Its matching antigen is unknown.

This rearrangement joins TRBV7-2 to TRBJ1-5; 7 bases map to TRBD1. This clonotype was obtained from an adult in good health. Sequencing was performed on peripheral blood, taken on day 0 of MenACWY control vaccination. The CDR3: CASNQGGNQPQHF. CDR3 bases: TGTGCCAGCAACCAGGGGGGCAATCAGCCCCAGCATTTT. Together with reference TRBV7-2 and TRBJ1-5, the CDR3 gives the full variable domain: GAGVSQSPSNKVTEKGKDVELRCDPISGHTALYWYRQSLGQGLEFLIYFQGNSAPDKSGLPSDRFSAERTGGSVSTLTIQRTQQEDSAVYLCASNQGGNQPQHFGDGTRLSIL.